These 29 T cell receptor beta chains came from one sample sequenced in a study of shared clonotypes between healthy human individuals (dated by TCRdb to about 2020). The method behind the library was the immunoSEQ multiplex PCR assay. The clones in this table, taken by TCRdb from immuneACCESS, are in-frame only. Not every clone is retained; where verified, under half of the shortfall comes from an unresolved V gene, and the cause of the rest is unknown. The sample profile shows around 2.3 million clones; approximately 94% of them were found once. Of the sample, approximately 0.13% falls within the top ten clones. Material: naive CD4+ T cells sorted from blood. Interpreted using the paper, the cell subset or site label stands for: CD45RA+ positively selected. The receptors come from a man aged 18-30 years in good health.

This clone was seen just once. The chain combines TRBV15 with TRBJ2-5, with TRBD2 as a possible D gene (5 bases). Trimming left V 2 bases short and J 5 bases short, with 9 bases between. The CDR3 is made up of 13 amino acids. The germline V gene has CDR1 LNHNV and CDR2 YYDKDF (reference sequence). The DNA for the CDR3 is TGTGCCACCAGCAGATGGTTAGCGGAGACCCAGTACTTC. It is translated as CATSRWLAETQYF.

This chain connects TRBV11-3 to TRBJ1-1, with D unclear. The V gene's germline CDR1 is SGHNT and CDR2 YENEEA. The CDR3 has 16 residues. V was clipped by 1 base and J by 5 bases, with 17 bases between them. CDR3 coding DNA: TGTGCCAGCAGCTTAGTTTTTAACGAGGGTGTAACTGAAGCTTTCTTT. This codes for CASSLVFNEGVTEAFF.

The J gene is TRBJ1-2, the V gene TRBV6-1; no clear D. This CDR3 contains 13 residues. With 6 bases removed from V and 6 bases from J, the gap between germline ends came to 14 bases. Germline lookup yields CDR1 MNHNS and CDR2 SASEGT. CDR3 region: CASSRGPGDGYTF. The CDR3 DNA reads TGTGCCAGCAGCCGAGGGCCGGGAGATGGCTACACCTTC.

The gene calls are TRBV30 and TRBJ2-4; D is undetermined. Germline assignment: CDR1 GTSNPN and CDR2 SVGIG (reference sequence). V was cut by 1 base and J by 8 bases, with 9 bases left in between. The length of the CDR3 is 12 residues. The DNA for the CDR3 is TGTGCCTGGAGTGCGGATGGTGACATTCAGTACTTC. Protein sequence: CAWSADGDIQYF.

Concerning this clone itself: Other DNA sequences in this sample translate to the same CDR3. This chain links TRBV18 with TRBJ2-7; no reliable D call. This CDR3 contains 13 residues. Germline-derived CDR1 and CDR2 are KGHSH and LQKENI. The germline V and J ends were trimmed by 5 bases and 0 bases, with 8 bases remaining between them. In DNA form, the CDR3 reads TGTGCCAGCTCATCCGGGTCCTCCTACGAGCAGTACTTC. It codes for CASSSGSSYEQYF.

The chain combines TRBV25-1 with TRBJ2-2; 8 bases are shared with TRBD1. Germline lookup yields CDR1 MGHDK and CDR2 SYGVNS. This CDR3 has 15 amino acids. Trimming cost V 2 bases and J 4 bases; bases outside gene matches: 3. CDR3 region: CASSEQGAITGELFF. Written as DNA, the CDR3 is TGTGCCAGCAGTGAACAGGGGGCAATCACCGGGGAGCTGTTTTTT.

A remark on this clone: Other DNA sequences in the sample encode the same CDR3. V gene TRBV5-1 combines with J gene TRBJ2-7; TRBD1 agrees at 10 bases. The V gene end was trimmed by 4 bases and the J gene end by 4 bases; junction bases not matched to a gene: 8. The CDR3 sequence is 15 residues long. Looked up from germline, CDR1 is SGHRS and CDR2 is YFSETQ. DNA for the CDR3: TGCGCCAGCAGCATTACCGGGACAGGGGCGTACGAGCAGTACTTC. Translating gives CASSITGTGAYEQYF.

V and J are TRBV6-5 and TRBJ2-7; 7 nucleotides line up with TRBD2. CDR3 length: 11 residues. The trim removed 5 bases at V and 7 bases at J, leaving 2 bases unmatched. Germline-derived CDR1 and CDR2 are MNHEY and SVGAGI. The CDR3 region is CASSTGGEQYF. The CDR3 DNA reads as TGTGCCAGCAGTACCGGGGGGGAGCAGTACTTC.

With respect to this clone: The junction departs from the called germline gene at one end, perhaps through a read error. V usage is TRBV11-1 and J usage is TRBJ1-6; D remains ambiguous. Germline CDR1 reads SGHAT; CDR2 reads FQDESV (reference sequence). The CDR3 runs 12 residues. CDR3 DNA: TGTGCCAGCAGCTTAGAAGGCAGCCCAAGTCAGTTT. The encoded protein is CASSLEGSPSQF.

This chain joins TRBV5-1 and TRBJ1-5; D perhaps matches TRBD1 (5 bases). CDR3 length: 13 residues. Germline CDR1 SGHRS, CDR2 YFSETQ. Trimming left V 2 bases short and J 6 bases short, with 9 bases between. The CDR3 loop reads CASSFGRGQPQHF. The CDR3 DNA sequence: TGCGCCAGCAGCTTCGGGAGGGGTCAGCCCCAGCATTTT.

The V and J genes are TRBV11-2 and TRBJ2-2, with D hard to call. CDR1 SGHAT and CDR2 FQNNGV come from the germline V gene. The CDR3 contains 12 residues. Trimming pared 5 bases from V and 6 bases from J, leaving 7 bases between. Written as DNA, the CDR3 is TGTGCCAGCAGCCACCGGCCCGGGGAGCTGTTTTTT. Translating gives CASSHRPGELFF.

This chain uses TRBV5-4 with TRBJ2-7; 10 bases align to TRBD2. The ends lost 4 bases at V and 4 bases at J; junction bases unmatched: 14. The germline V gene has CDR1 SGHNT and CDR2 YYREEE (reference sequence). The CDR3 loop spans 17 amino acids. CDR3 in amino acids: CASSPGPLAGDEYEQYF. As DNA, the CDR3 is TGTGCCAGCAGCCCAGGACCGCTAGCGGGAGACGAGTACGAGCAGTACTTC.

This chain uses TRBV6-5 with TRBJ1-4; D gene uncertain. This CDR3 comprises 15 residues. V was clipped by 0 bases and J by 6 bases, with 11 bases between them. CDR1 and CDR2 from the germline V gene are MNHEY and SVGAGI. CDR3 residues: CASSYSWAGYEKLFF. In nucleotides, the CDR3 is TGTGCCAGCAGTTACTCGTGGGCGGGGTATGAAAAACTGTTTTTT.

Notes on this clone: Other DNA sequences in this sample translate to the same CDR3. This sequence joins TRBV2 and TRBJ2-2; D call uncertain. The germline gives CDR1 SNHLY, CDR2 FYNNEI. The CDR3 length is 13 residues. V lost 5 bases to trimming and J lost 1 base, with 5 bases between them. The DNA for the CDR3 is TGTGCCAGCAGTCCGATGAACACCGGGGAGCTGTTTTTT. Its protein is CASSPMNTGELFF. The variable domain in full, completed from reference TRBV2 and TRBJ2-2, reads EPEVTQTPSHQVTQMGQEVILRCVPISNHLYFYWYRQILGQKVEFLVSFYNNEISEKSEIFDDQFSVERPDGSNFTLKIRSTKLEDSAMYFCASSPMNTGELFFGEGSRLTVL.

The V call is TRBV21-1, the J call TRBJ1-5; the listed D gene, TRBD1, was not tested against the DNA. TRBV21-1 is a pseudogene locus. This CDR3 is 14 amino acids long. The CDR3 loop is CASSLHRGLEPQHF. CDR3 DNA sequence: TGTGCCAGCAGCCTCCACAGGGGGCTGGAGCCCCAGCATTTT.

As regards this clone: In the same sample, other DNA sequences code for this CDR3. The rearrangement uses TRBV11-2 and TRBJ2-1; D call uncertain. The V gene lost 1 base and the J gene lost 0 bases, with 10 bases spanning the gap. Germline V lookup: CDR1 SGHAT, CDR2 FQNNGV. This CDR3 region has 16 residues. In DNA form, the CDR3 reads TGTGCCAGCAGCTTAGGGGGTGCTAGCTCCTACAATGAGCAGTTCTTC. Translated, it gives CASSLGGASSYNEQFF.

The chain couples TRBV6-1 to TRBJ1-5; 8 positions match TRBD1. V lost 4 bases to trimming and J lost 7 bases; unmatched junction nucleotides: 9. Germline V gene lookup returns CDR1 MNHNS and CDR2 SASEGT. The CDR3 is made up of 15 amino acids. The CDR3 loop reads CASSGVTGDGQPQHF. The CDR3 nucleotides are TGTGCCAGCAGTGGGGTGACAGGGGACGGGCAGCCCCAGCATTTT.

This clone was picked up one time. The chain employs TRBV7-9 and TRBJ2-1; the match to TRBD1 covers 7 bases. CDR3 length: 15 amino acids. The V and J ends lost 5 bases and 14 bases, in that order; junction bases with no gene match: 18. Germline V gene sequence: CDR1 SEHNR, CDR2 FQNEAQ (reference sequence). CDR3 nucleotide sequence: TGTGCCAGCAGCCGAACTCCCGGGACAGCGTTTGGGGAGTTCTTC. It is translated as CASSRTPGTAFGEFF.

This chain joins TRBV5-4 and TRBJ2-2; D is possibly TRBD1 (6 bases). The ends were cut back, 0 bases at V and 4 bases at J, with 10 bases in the middle. Looked up from germline, CDR1 is SGHNT and CDR2 is YYREEE (reference sequence). This CDR3 spans 15 amino acids. In DNA, the CDR3 is TGTGCCAGCAGCTTGGGGGGGCGCGGCACCGGGGAGCTGTTTTTT. Translated, it gives CASSLGGRGTGELFF.

The rearrangement joins TRBV7-9 to TRBJ1-2; TRBD1 matches at 7 bases. The germline V gene encodes CDR1 SEHNR and CDR2 FQNEAQ (reference sequence). J was trimmed by 6 bases and V by 2 bases; bases with no gene match: 12. This CDR3 has 16 residues. CDR3 in DNA: TGTGCCAGCAGCTTATCTTGGGCAGGGGGAAGGAATGGCTACACCTTC. This codes for CASSLSWAGGRNGYTF.

The rearrangement joins TRBV25-1 to TRBJ2-7; 8 bases match TRBD2. The CDR3 runs 14 residues. Germline V gives CDR1 MGHDK, CDR2 SYGVNS. The J segment lost 4 bases and the V segment lost 4 bases, leaving 6 bases of the junction unmatched. Here the CDR3 reads CASSVSGRGYEQYF. DNA of the CDR3: TGTGCCAGCAGTGTATCCGGGAGGGGGTACGAGCAGTACTTC.

The chain recombines TRBV21-1 with TRBJ2-7; the table's D call, TRBD2, has no DNA check behind it. TRBV21-1 is classified as a pseudogene. The CDR3 loop spans 13 amino acids. As DNA, the CDR3 is TGTGCCAGCAGTAGCGGGAGAGGGTACGAGCAGTACTTC. It translates to CASSSGRGYEQYF.

The genes are TRBV4-2 and TRBJ2-3; 8 nucleotides match TRBD1. This CDR3 contains 13 residues. Per germline, CDR1 LGHNA and CDR2 YNFKEQ. Trimming cost V 4 bases and J 3 bases; bases outside gene matches: 0. In DNA form, the CDR3 reads TGTGCCAGCAGCCGGGACAGGACAGATACGCAGTATTTT. Protein sequence: CASSRDRTDTQYF.

V usage is TRBV7-3 and J usage is TRBJ2-1; TRBD1 agrees at 10 bases. The CDR3 runs to 14 residues. The germline gives CDR1 SGHTA, CDR2 FQGTGA. Trimming took 2 bases from V and 9 from J; bases not matched to a gene: 4. CDR3 nucleotides: TGTGCCAGCAGCTTACGGGACAGGGGTACTGAGCAGTTCTTC. Protein: CASSLRDRGTEQFF.

V and J are TRBV15 and TRBJ1-4, with D perhaps matching TRBD1 (5 bases). The CDR3 covers 14 residues. Per the germline V gene, CDR1 is LNHNV and CDR2 is YYDKDF (reference sequence). V was clipped by 4 bases and J by 7 bases, with 13 bases between them. CDR3 region: CATSKRQLGEKLFF. CDR3 bases: TGTGCCACCAGCAAAAGACAGCTGGGTGAAAAACTGTTTTTT. The full variable domain, completed using reference TRBV15 and TRBJ1-4, is DAMVIQNPRYQVTQFGKPVTLSCSQTLNHNVMYWYQQKSSQAPKLLFHYYDKDFNNEADTPDNFQSRRPNTSFCFLDIRSPGLGDTAMYLCATSKRQLGEKLFFGSGTQLSVL.

This clone was counted a single time. The rearrangement links TRBV5-8 to TRBJ2-7, with D possibly matching TRBD2 (5 bases). Trimming took off 7 bases at V and 0 bases at J, with 14 bases between the two ends. The CDR3 length is 14 residues. Germline CDR1 reads SGHTS; CDR2 reads YDEGEE. CDR3 coding DNA: TGTGCCAGCCTGCGGGCGTCTAACTCCTACGAGCAGTACTTC. Translated, it gives CASLRASNSYEQYF.

The chain employs TRBV19 and TRBJ1-1; 11 nucleotides match TRBD1. In germline, CDR1 is LNHDA, CDR2 SQIVND (reference sequence). Trimming cost V 3 bases and J 1 base; bases outside gene matches: 4. CDR3 length equals 16 residues. For the CDR3, the DNA is TGTGCCAGTAGTATTCAGGACAGGGGGCAGAACACTGAAGCTTTCTTT. Amino acid sequence: CASSIQDRGQNTEAFF.

This chain joins TRBV4-3 and TRBJ1-1; TRBD1 agrees at 7 bases. Trimming cost V 0 bases and J 5 bases; bases outside gene matches: 9. Germline values: CDR1 LGHNA, CDR2 YSLEER. The CDR3 spans 16 residues. The CDR3 coding sequence is TGCGCCAGCAGCCAAGATCTAGGGCAGGGGGGGACTGAAGCTTTCTTT. Translation gives CASSQDLGQGGTEAFF.

This clone occurred once. This sample includes further DNA sequences coding for the same CDR3. The chain is built from TRBV28 and TRBJ1-3; D unclear. Germline V CDR1 and CDR2: MDHEN, SYDVKM. This CDR3 comprises 12 residues. V lost 2 bases and J lost 8, with 7 bases in between. In DNA form, the CDR3 reads TGTGCCAGCAGTTTACCGGCGGACACCATATATTTT. Its translation is CASSLPADTIYF.